This passage covers 25 T cell receptor beta chains from one sample sequenced in a study of T cells in Graves' hyperthyroidism and ophthalmopathy. Amplification of TCR beta CDR3 regions used RNA as the template. The study used the HTBI primer set for a first-round RT-PCR of the TCR CDR3. Using its own MiXCR run on the multiplex PCR reads, TCRdb lists one record per CDR3 protein. The sample holds over 350,000 distinct CDR3 sequences, about 14% seen once. The sample comprised blood. These receptors all come from a man between 45 and 60 years old with Graves' ophthalmopathy.

The chain couples TRBV6-1 to TRBJ2-7; 12 bases line up with TRBD2. The CDR3 spans 16 residues. Germline V gives CDR1 MNHNS, CDR2 SASEGT. J gave up 3 bases and V 4 bases, and 7 bases lay outside the gene matches. CDR3 DNA: TGTGCCAGCAGTGGTGGACTAGCGGGATTTATCTACGAGCAGTACTTC. It codes for CASSGGLAGFIYEQYF.

This clonotype was seen more than once but under ten times. The chain combines TRBV18 with TRBJ2-5; D is perhaps TRBD1 or TRBD2 (5 bases each). Germline CDR1 reads KGHSH; CDR2 reads LQKENI. This CDR3 has 13 residues. V was cut by 6 bases and J by 14 bases, with 22 bases left in between. The CDR3 DNA is TGTGCCAGCTCGCTAGGGGACGGTGGATTTAGTTACTTC. Protein: CASSLGDGGFSYF.

The V call is TRBV19, the J call TRBJ1-2, with D perhaps TRBD1 (5 bases). V lost 4 bases and J 6 bases, leaving 15 bases between the germline ends. Germline CDR1 reads LNHDA; CDR2 reads SQIVND (reference sequence). This CDR3 is built from 14 residues. CDR3 sequence (DNA): TGTGCCAGTAGTACAGAGGGCTCGGGGGATGGCTACACCTTC. Translation gives CASSTEGSGDGYTF.

This clonotype was seen ten or more times. This chain links TRBV19 with TRBJ1-1; 7 bases map to TRBD1. This CDR3 contains 16 residues. With V trimmed by 5 bases and J by 3 bases, 12 bases remained unmatched. Germline V gene lookup returns CDR1 LNHDA and CDR2 SQIVND (reference sequence). This CDR3 is CASSLPGGTEDTEAFF. The CDR3 nucleotides read TGTGCCAGTAGTCTTCCCGGAGGGACAGAGGACACTGAAGCTTTCTTT.

The rearrangement joins TRBV5-1 to TRBJ2-3; D is unresolved. CDR3 length: 12 amino acids. Trimming stripped 3 bases from V and 5 bases from J, with 7 bases between. The germline V gene has CDR1 SGHRS and CDR2 YFSETQ. Written as DNA, the CDR3 is TGCGCCAGCAGCTGGAAAGGAGATACGCAGTATTTT. The encoded protein is CASSWKGDTQYF.

Ten or more counts support this clonotype. The V call is TRBV6-1, the J call TRBJ2-7; 7 positions match TRBD2. CDR3 length equals 14 residues. CDR1 is MNHNS, CDR2 SASEGT, per germline. The ends lost 7 bases at V and 1 base at J; junction bases unmatched: 7. CDR3 DNA: TGTGCCAGCACCGAAGCGGGATTGTCCTACGAGCAGTACTTC. Translation gives CASTEAGLSYEQYF.

V usage is TRBV5-1 and J usage is TRBJ2-2; D is undetermined. The CDR3 length is 15 residues. The germline CDR1 and CDR2 sequences are SGHRS and YFSETQ. Trimming removed 7 bases from V and 1 base from J, with 14 bases in between. CDR3 bases: TGCGCCAGCTCTGGCGGTGGCGGGAACACCGGGGAGCTGTTTTTT. Translation gives CASSGGGGNTGELFF.

This clonotype was seen ten or more times. V usage is TRBV7-8 and J usage is TRBJ2-7; D remains ambiguous. V lost 7 bases and J lost 7, with 17 bases in between. The CDR3 contains 13 residues. Germline assignment: CDR1 SGHVS and CDR2 FQNEAQ. The CDR3 sequence: CASIPAGMLEQYF. CDR3 nucleotides: TGTGCCAGCATCCCTGCTGGAATGCTGGAGCAGTACTTC. The whole variable domain, filled in from reference TRBV7-8 and TRBJ2-7, reads GAGVSQSPRYKVAKRGQDVALRCDPISGHVSLFWYQQALGQGPEFLTYFQNEAQLDKSGLPSDRFFAERPEGSVSTLKIQRTQQEDSAVYLCASIPAGMLEQYFGPGTRLTVT.

In its sample, this clonotype was seen once. A much larger clone sits a single nucleotide away, making a read error possible. This rearrangement joins TRBV27 to TRBJ2-2; TRBD2 aligns across 8 bases. CDR3 size: 17 residues. The germline V gene has CDR1 MNHEY and CDR2 SMNVEV (reference sequence). The V segment lost 5 bases and the J segment 2 bases; nucleotides outside the gene matches: 10. CDR3 residues: CASSDSELAANTGELFF. The CDR3 bases are TGTGCCAGCAGTGACAGCGAACTAGCGGCCAACACCGGGGAGCTGTTTTTT.

This chain links TRBV27 with TRBJ2-1; D is possibly TRBD2 (6 bases). This CDR3 is 15 amino acids long. Germline CDR1 and CDR2: MNHEY and SMNVEV (reference sequence). Trimming shortened V by 5 bases and J by 3 bases, and 14 bases separated the two germline ends. CDR3 residues: CASSDEGLHYNEQFF. The DNA of the CDR3 is TGTGCCAGCAGTGATGAGGGACTTCACTACAATGAGCAGTTCTTC.

This clonotype was detected many times. This rearrangement joins TRBV18 to TRBJ2-1; D is perhaps TRBD1 (6 bases). CDR1 is KGHSH, CDR2 LQKENI, per germline. V was clipped by 3 bases and J by 4 bases, with 13 bases between them. The CDR3 runs to 15 residues. The CDR3 DNA follows: TGTGCCAGCTCACCGGATCGGACAGCTTACAATGAGCAGTTCTTC. Encoded protein: CASSPDRTAYNEQFF.

In this sample, this clonotype turned up many times. The chain has TRBV20-1 and TRBJ2-7, with D perhaps matching TRBD1 or TRBD2 (5 bases each). Germline V lookup: CDR1 DFQATT, CDR2 SNEGSKA (reference sequence). V lost 0 bases to trimming and J lost 0 bases, with 9 bases between them. The length of the CDR3 is 14 residues. The CDR3 here is CSARDAGSSYEQYF. DNA of the CDR3: TGCAGTGCTAGAGATGCAGGGAGCTCCTACGAGCAGTACTTC.

In this sample, this clonotype turned up a few times. The genes are TRBV3-1 and TRBJ2-2; D tentatively reads TRBD1 or TRBD2 (6 bases each). Germline V gene sequence: CDR1 LGHDT, CDR2 YNNKEL (reference sequence). The CDR3 has 17 amino acids. Trimming pared 10 bases from V and 5 bases from J, leaving 26 bases between. In nucleotides, the CDR3 is TGTGCCACCAGTGATTGGTCGGGGGCTCGAGGGACCGGGGAGCTGTTTTTT. Its translation is CATSDWSGARGTGELFF.

The CDR3 DNA is TGCGCCAGCAGCTTGGGACTAGCTACCGGGGAGCTGTTTTTT. This translates into CASSLGLATGELFF. The chain employs TRBV5-1 and TRBJ2-2; 7 bases line up with TRBD2. The CDR3 sequence is 14 residues long. Trimming removed 0 bases from V and 5 bases from J; junction bases left unmatched: 1. Germline V lookup: CDR1 SGHRS, CDR2 YFSETQ. The whole variable domain, remainder taken from reference TRBV5-1 and TRBJ2-2, is KAGVTQTPRYLIKTRGQQVTLSCSPISGHRSVSWYQQTPGQGLQFLFEYFSETQRNKGNFPGRFSGRQFSNSRSEMNVSTLELGDSALYLCASSLGLATGELFFGEGSRLTVL.

The genes are TRBV19 and TRBJ1-5; perhaps TRBD1 as D (5 bases). Per the germline V gene, CDR1 is LNHDA and CDR2 is SQIVND (reference sequence). The CDR3 is 15 residues long. V lost 3 bases to trimming and J lost 5 bases, with 14 bases between them. The CDR3 region has the DNA TGTGCCAGTAGTATGACCCGACAGAGGCATCAGCCCCAGCATTTT. This gives the protein CASSMTRQRHQPQHF.

This clonotype came up many times. The genes are TRBV3-1 and TRBJ2-3; a possible D gene is TRBD2 (5 bases). This CDR3 comprises 14 residues. The V gene lost 1 base and the J gene lost 6 bases, with 11 bases spanning the gap. CDR1 is LGHDT and CDR2 is YNNKEL in the germline V gene (reference sequence). Here the CDR3 reads CASSQVWGVDTQYF. In DNA form, the CDR3 reads TGTGCCAGCAGCCAAGTCTGGGGAGTCGATACGCAGTATTTT.

This clonotype was detected a few times. This sequence joins TRBV7-9 and TRBJ1-2, with 9 bases identical to TRBD1. The CDR3 is 15 residues long. Germline V lookup: CDR1 SEHNR, CDR2 FQNEAQ (reference sequence). The J segment lost 7 bases and the V segment lost 5 bases, leaving 11 bases of the junction unmatched. The CDR3 DNA sequence: TGTGCCAGCAGCGCCTCCGGGACAGGGAGAAGTGGCTACACCTTC. Translation: CASSASGTGRSGYTF.

The chain employs TRBV2 and TRBJ2-1; 13 bases are shared with TRBD2. Germline V gives CDR1 SNHLY, CDR2 FYNNEI. The V segment lost 6 bases and the J segment 7 bases; nucleotides outside the gene matches: 6. The CDR3 is made up of 15 amino acids. The CDR3: CASRELAGGPNEQFF. The CDR3 coding sequence is TGTGCCAGCAGAGAACTAGCGGGAGGGCCTAATGAGCAGTTCTTC.

This clonotype was detected ten times or more. The V and J genes are TRBV6-2 or TRBV6-3 and TRBJ2-7, with 7 bases fitting TRBD2. The CDR3 is 16 residues long. V lost 4 bases to trimming and J lost 3 bases; unmatched junction nucleotides: 12. The germline gives CDR1 MNHEY, CDR2 SVGEGT. CDR3 coding DNA: TGTGCCAGCAGTTCCCCCCGGCTTCCTAGCGGCTACGAGCAGTACTTC. Amino acids: CASSSPRLPSGYEQYF.

This clonotype was picked up many times. This chain joins TRBV2 and TRBJ1-5; D possibly corresponds to TRBD1 (5 bases). CDR1 SNHLY and CDR2 FYNNEI come from the germline V gene. CDR3 length: 15 amino acids. V lost 3 bases and J lost 0, with 9 bases in between. DNA of the CDR3: TGTGCCAGCAGTGATGGGACCGCTAGCAATCAGCCCCAGCATTTT. It translates to CASSDGTASNQPQHF.

J is TRBJ2-7 and V is TRBV10-2, with D perhaps TRBD2 (5 bases). Trimming cost V 5 bases and J 4 bases, with 12 bases left between them. Germline V gene lookup returns CDR1 WSHSY and CDR2 SAAADI. The CDR3 runs 13 residues. The CDR3 bases are TGCGCCAGCAGTTCCGAGGGCAGGTACGAGCAGTACTTC. Translated, it gives CASSSEGRYEQYF.

This clonotype was seen ten or more times. V gene TRBV5-1 combines with J gene TRBJ2-1; D tentatively reads TRBD1 or TRBD2 (5 bases each). The CDR3 extends over 13 amino acids. V gave up 6 bases and J gave up 8 bases, with 15 bases separating them. From germline, CDR1 is SGHRS and CDR2 YFSETQ. This chain's CDR3 is CASTDLGVYEQFF. CDR3 nucleotide sequence: TGCGCCAGCACGGATCTGGGGGTCTATGAGCAGTTCTTC.

This clonotype was counted between two and nine times. V gene TRBV9 combines with J gene TRBJ2-1, with 9 bases fitting TRBD1. This CDR3 is built from 15 residues. Germline V lookup: CDR1 SGDLS, CDR2 YYNGEE. V was clipped by 3 bases and J by 4 bases; unmatched bases: 5. CDR3 sequence: CASSAGQGIYNEQFF. The CDR3 coding sequence is TGTGCCAGCAGCGCTGGACAGGGGATTTACAATGAGCAGTTCTTC.

A few counts support this clonotype. A much larger clone sits a single nucleotide away, making a read error possible. The V gene is TRBV5-1, the J gene TRBJ2-1, with 7 bases fitting TRBD2. Trimming took 0 bases from V and 10 from J; bases not matched to a gene: 7. This CDR3 region has 14 residues. Germline CDR1 reads SGHRS; CDR2 reads YFSETQ. CDR3 loop: CASSLADAGDEQFF. CDR3 sequence (DNA): TGCGCCAGCAGCTTGGCCGATGCGGGGGACGAGCAGTTCTTC.

This chain connects TRBV6-1 to TRBJ2-3; 7 bases map to TRBD2. V lost 7 bases, J lost 6 bases, and 10 bases stayed unmatched. Germline V gene sequence: CDR1 MNHNS, CDR2 SASEGT. The CDR3 runs 14 residues. In DNA form, the CDR3 reads TGTGCCAGCACCAAAGGGAGGGAGCTGGATACGCAGTATTTT. This encodes CASTKGRELDTQYF.